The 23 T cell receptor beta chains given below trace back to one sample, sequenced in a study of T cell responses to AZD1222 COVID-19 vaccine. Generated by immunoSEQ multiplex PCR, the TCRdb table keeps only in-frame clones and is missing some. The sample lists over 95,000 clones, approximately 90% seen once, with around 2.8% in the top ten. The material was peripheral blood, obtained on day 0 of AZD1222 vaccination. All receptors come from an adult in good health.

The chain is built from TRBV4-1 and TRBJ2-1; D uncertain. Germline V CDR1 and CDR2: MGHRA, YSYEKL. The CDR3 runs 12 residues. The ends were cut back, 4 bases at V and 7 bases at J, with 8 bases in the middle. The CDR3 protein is CASSLQRNEQFF. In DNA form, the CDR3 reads TGCGCCAGCAGCCTTCAACGGAATGAGCAGTTCTTC.

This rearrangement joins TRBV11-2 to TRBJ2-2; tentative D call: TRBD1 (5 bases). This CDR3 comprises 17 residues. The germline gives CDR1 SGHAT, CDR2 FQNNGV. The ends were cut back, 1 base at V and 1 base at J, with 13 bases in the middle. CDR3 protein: CASSLVNPGQNTGELFF. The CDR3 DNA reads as TGTGCCAGCAGCTTAGTAAATCCCGGACAGAACACCGGGGAGCTGTTTTTT.

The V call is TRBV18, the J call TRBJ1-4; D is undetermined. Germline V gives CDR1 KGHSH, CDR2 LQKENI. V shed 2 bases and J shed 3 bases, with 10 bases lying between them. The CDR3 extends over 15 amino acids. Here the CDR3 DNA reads TGTGCCAGCTCACCAAACGTCGGACCTAATGAAAAACTGTTTTTT. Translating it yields CASSPNVGPNEKLFF.

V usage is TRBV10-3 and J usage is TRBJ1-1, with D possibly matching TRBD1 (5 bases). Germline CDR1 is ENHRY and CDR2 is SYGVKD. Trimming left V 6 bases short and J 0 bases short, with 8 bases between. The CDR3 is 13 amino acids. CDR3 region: CAISRELNTEAFF. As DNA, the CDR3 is TGTGCCATCAGCAGGGAACTGAACACTGAAGCTTTCTTT.

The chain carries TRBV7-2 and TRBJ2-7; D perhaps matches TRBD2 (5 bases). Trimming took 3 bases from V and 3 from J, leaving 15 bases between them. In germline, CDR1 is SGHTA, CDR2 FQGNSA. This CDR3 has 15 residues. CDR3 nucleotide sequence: TGTGCCAGCAGCTTTAAGGCGGACTTCTTCTACGAGCAGTACTTC. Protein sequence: CASSFKADFFYEQYF.

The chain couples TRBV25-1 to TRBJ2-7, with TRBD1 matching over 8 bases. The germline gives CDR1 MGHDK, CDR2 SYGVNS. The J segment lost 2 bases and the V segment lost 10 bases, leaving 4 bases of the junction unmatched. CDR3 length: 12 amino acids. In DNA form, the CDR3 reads TGTGCCACCGGACAGGGAACCTACGAGCAGTACTTC. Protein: CATGQGTYEQYF.

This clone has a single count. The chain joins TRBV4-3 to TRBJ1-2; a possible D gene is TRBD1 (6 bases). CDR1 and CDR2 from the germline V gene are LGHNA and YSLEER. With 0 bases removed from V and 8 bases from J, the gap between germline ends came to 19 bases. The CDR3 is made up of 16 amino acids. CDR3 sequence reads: CASSQDSRQSGVGYTF. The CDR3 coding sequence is TGCGCCAGCAGCCAAGATTCTCGACAGTCAGGGGTCGGCTACACCTTC.

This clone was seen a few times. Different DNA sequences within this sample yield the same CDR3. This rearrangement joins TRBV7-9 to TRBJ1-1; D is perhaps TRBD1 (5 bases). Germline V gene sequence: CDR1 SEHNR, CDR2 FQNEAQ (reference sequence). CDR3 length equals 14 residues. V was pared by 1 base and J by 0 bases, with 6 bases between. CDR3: CASSLGQMNTEAFF. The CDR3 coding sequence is TGTGCCAGCAGCTTAGGACAGATGAACACTGAAGCTTTCTTT.

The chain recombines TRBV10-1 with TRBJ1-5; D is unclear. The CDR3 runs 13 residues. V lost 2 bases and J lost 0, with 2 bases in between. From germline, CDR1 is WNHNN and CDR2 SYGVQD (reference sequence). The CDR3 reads CASSENSNQPQHF. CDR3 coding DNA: TGCGCCAGCAGTGAGAATAGCAATCAGCCCCAGCATTTT.

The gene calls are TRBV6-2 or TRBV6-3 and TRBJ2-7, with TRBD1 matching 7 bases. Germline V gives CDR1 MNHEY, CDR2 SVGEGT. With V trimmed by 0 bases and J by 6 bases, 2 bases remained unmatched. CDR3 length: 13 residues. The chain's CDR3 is CASSYSDRAEQYF. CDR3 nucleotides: TGTGCCAGCAGTTACTCTGACAGGGCCGAGCAGTACTTC.

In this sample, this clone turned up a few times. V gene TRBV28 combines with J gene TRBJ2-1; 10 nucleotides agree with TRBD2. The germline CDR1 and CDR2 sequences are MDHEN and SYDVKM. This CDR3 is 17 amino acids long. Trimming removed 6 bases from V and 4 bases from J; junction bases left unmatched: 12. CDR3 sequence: CASRTLSGRADYNEQFF. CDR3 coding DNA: TGTGCCAGCAGGACCCTAAGCGGGAGGGCCGATTACAATGAGCAGTTCTTC.

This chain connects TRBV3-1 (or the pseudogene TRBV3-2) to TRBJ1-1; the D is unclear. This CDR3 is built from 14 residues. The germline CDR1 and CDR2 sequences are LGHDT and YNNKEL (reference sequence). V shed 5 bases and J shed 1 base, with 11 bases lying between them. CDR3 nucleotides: TGTGCCAGCAGCGTGTTCCGGGGGAACACTGAAGCTTTCTTT. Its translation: CASSVFRGNTEAFF.

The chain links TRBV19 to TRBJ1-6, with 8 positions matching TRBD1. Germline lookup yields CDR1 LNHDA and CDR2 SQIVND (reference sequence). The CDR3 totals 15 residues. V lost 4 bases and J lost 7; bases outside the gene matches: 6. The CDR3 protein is CASSTRTGYNSPLHF. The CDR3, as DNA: TGTGCCAGTAGTACGCGGACAGGGTACAATTCACCCCTCCACTTT.

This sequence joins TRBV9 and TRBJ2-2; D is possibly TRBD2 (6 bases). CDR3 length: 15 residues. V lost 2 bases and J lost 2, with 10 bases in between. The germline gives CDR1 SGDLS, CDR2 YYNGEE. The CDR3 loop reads CASSVSGTNTGELFF. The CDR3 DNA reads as TGTGCCAGCAGCGTTAGCGGCACTAACACCGGGGAGCTGTTTTTT.

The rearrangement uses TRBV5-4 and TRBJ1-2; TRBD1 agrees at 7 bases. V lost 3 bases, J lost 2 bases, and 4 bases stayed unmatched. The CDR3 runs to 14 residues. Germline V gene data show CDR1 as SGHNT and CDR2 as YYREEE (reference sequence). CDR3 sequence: CASSSGQDNYGYTF. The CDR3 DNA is TGTGCCAGCAGCTCTGGACAGGACAACTATGGCTACACCTTC.

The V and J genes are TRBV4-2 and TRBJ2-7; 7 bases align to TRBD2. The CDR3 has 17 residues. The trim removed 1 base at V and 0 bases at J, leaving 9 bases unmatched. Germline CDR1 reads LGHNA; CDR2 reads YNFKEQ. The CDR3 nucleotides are TGTGCCAGCAGCCAAGGAGGTCTAGCGGTCTCCTCCTACGAGCAGTACTTC. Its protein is CASSQGGLAVSSYEQYF.

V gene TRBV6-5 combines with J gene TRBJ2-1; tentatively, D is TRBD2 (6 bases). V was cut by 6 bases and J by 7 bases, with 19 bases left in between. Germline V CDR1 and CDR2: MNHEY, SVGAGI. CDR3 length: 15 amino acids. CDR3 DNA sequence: TGTGCCAGCAGCAAGTTGACTAGATCCGGGAATGAGCAGTTCTTC. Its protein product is CASSKLTRSGNEQFF.

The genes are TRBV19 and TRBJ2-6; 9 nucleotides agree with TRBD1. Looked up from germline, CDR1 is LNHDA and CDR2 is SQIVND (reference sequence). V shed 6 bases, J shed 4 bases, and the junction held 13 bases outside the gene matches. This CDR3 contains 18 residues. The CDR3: CASSRPGQGRAGANVLTF. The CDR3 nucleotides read TGTGCCAGTAGCCGACCGGGACAGGGTCGTGCCGGGGCCAACGTCCTGACTTTC.

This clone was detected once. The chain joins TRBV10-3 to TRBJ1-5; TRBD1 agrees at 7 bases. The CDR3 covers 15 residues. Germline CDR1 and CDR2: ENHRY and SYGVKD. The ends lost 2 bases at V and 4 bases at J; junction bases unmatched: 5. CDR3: CAISETSTGNQPQHF. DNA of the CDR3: TGTGCCATCAGTGAGACATCGACAGGGAATCAGCCCCAGCATTTT.

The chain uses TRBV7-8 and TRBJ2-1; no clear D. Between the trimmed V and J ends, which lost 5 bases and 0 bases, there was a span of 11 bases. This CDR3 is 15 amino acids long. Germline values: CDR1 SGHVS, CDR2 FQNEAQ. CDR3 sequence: CASSRPISSYNEQFF. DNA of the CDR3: TGTGCCAGCAGCCGACCTATCAGCTCCTACAATGAGCAGTTCTTC.

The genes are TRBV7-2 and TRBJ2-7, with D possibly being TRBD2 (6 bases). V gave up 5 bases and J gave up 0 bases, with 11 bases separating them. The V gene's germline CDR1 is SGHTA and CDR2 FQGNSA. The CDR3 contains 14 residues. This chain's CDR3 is CASSVGGSSYEQYF. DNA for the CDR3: TGTGCCAGCAGCGTTGGAGGGAGCTCCTACGAGCAGTACTTC.

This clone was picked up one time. The CDR3 nucleotides read TGTGCCTGGAGTGTAGGGGCAGGGCGATGGGGATACAATGAGCAGTTCTTC. Its protein product is CAWSVGAGRWGYNEQFF. This rearrangement joins TRBV30 to TRBJ2-1; maybe TRBD1 (5 bases). Trimming shortened V by 0 bases and J by 4 bases, and 19 bases separated the two germline ends. The CDR3 spans 17 residues. Germline CDR1 is GTSNPN and CDR2 is SVGIG (reference sequence). The full variable domain, in which reference TRBV30 and TRBJ2-1 provide the parts outside the CDR3, is SQTIHQWPATLVQPVGSPLSLECTVEGTSNPNLYWYRQAAGRGLQLLFYSVGIGQISSEVPQNLSASRPQDRQFILSSKKLLLSDSGFYLCAWSVGAGRWGYNEQFFGPGTRLTVL.

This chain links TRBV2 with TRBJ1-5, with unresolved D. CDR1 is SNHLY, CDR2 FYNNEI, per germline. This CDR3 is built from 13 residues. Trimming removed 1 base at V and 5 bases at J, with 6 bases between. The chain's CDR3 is CASSEDIHQPQHF. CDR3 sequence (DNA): TGTGCCAGCAGTGAAGATATCCATCAGCCCCAGCATTTT.